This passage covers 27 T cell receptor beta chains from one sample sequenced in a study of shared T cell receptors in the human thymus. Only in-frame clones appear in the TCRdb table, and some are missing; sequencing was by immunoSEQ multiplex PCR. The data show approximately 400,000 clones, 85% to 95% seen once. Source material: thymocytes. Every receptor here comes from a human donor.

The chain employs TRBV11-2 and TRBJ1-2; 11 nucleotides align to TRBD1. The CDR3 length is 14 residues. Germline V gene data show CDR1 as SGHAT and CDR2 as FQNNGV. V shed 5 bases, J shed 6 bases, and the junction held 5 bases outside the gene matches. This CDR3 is CASSGQGAFDGYTF. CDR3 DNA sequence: TGTGCCAGCAGCGGACAGGGGGCCTTTGATGGCTACACCTTC. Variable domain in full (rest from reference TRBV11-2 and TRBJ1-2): EAGVAQSPRYKIIEKRQSVAFWCNPISGHATLYWYQQILGQGPKLLIQFQNNGVVDDSQLPKDRFSAERLKGVDSTLKIQPAKLEDSAVYLCASSGQGAFDGYTFGSGTRLTVV.

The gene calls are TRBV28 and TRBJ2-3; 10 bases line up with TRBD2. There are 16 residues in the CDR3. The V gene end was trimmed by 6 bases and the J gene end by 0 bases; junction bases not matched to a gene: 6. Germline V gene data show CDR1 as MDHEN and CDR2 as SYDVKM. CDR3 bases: TGTGCCAGCAGGGCGGGACTAGCGCAGAGCACAGATACGCAGTATTTT. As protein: CASRAGLAQSTDTQYF.

Here the CDR3 reads CASSLKRHNEQFF. The CDR3 bases are TGTGCCAGCAGCCTGAAACGACACAATGAGCAGTTCTTC. The V and J genes are TRBV21-1 and TRBJ2-1. TRBV21-1 is classified as a pseudogene. This CDR3 is built from 13 residues.

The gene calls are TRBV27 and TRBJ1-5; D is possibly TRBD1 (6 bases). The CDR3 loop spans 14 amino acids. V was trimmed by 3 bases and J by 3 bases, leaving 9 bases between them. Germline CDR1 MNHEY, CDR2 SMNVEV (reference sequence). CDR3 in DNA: TGTGCCAGCAGTTTTTCAGGGGACAATCAGCCCCAGCATTTT. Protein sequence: CASSFSGDNQPQHF.

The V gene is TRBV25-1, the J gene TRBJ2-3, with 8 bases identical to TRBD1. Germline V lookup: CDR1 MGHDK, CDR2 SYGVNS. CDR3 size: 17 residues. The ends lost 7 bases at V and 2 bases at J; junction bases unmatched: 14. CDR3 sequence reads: CASNHPTGDHYTDTQYF. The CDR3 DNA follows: TGTGCCAGCAACCACCCGACAGGGGACCATTACACAGATACGCAGTATTTT.

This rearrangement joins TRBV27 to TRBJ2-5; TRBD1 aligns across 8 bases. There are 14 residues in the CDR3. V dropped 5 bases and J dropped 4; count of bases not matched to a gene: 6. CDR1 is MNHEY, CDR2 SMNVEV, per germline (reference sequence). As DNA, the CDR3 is TGTGCCAGCAGTCCTGACAGGGGAAGAGAGACCCAGTACTTC. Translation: CASSPDRGRETQYF.

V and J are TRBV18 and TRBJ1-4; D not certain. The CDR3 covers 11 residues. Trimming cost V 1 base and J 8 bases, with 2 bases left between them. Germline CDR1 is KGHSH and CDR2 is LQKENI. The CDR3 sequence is CASSPQEKLFF. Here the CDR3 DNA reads TGTGCCAGCTCACCACAAGAAAAACTGTTTTTT.

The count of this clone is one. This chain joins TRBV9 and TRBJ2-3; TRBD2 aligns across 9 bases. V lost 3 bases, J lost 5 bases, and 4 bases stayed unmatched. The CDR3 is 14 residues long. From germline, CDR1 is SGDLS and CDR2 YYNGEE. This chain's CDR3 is CASSGLAGIDTQYF. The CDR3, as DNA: TGTGCCAGCAGCGGGCTAGCGGGAATAGATACGCAGTATTTT.

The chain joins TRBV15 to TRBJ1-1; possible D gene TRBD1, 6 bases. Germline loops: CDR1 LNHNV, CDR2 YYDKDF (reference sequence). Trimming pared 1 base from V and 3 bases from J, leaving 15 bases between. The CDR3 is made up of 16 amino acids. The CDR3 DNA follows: TGTGCCACCAGCAGAGGGGGATGGGGGCGCGACACTGAAGCTTTCTTT. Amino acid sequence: CATSRGGWGRDTEAFF.

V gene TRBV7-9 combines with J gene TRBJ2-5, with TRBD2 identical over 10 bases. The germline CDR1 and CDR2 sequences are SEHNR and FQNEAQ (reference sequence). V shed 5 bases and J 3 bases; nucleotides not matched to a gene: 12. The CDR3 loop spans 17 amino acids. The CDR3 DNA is TGTGCCAGCAGCCCAGGCAGCGGGAGGGCCGAGAAAGAGACCCAGTACTTC. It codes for CASSPGSGRAEKETQYF. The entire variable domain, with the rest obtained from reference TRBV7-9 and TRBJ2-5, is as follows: DTGVSQNPRHKITKRGQNVTFRCDPISEHNRLYWYRQTLGQGPEFLTYFQNEAQLEKSRLLSDRFSAERPKGSFSTLEIQRTEQGDSAMYLCASSPGSGRAEKETQYFGPGTRLLVL.

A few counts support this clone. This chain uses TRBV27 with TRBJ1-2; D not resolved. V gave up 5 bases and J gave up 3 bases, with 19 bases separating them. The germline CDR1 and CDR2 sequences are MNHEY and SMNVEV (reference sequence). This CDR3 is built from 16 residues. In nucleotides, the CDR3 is TGTGCCAGCAGTCTCATCCCCAATCTCCGACACTATGGCTACACCTTC. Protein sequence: CASSLIPNLRHYGYTF.

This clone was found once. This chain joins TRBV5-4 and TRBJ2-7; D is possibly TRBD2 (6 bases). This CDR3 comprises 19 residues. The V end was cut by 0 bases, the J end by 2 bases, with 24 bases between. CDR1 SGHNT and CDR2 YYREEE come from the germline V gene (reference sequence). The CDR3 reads CASSLGAIVGGEDTYEQYF. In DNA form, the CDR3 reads TGTGCCAGCAGCTTGGGGGCCATTGTAGGAGGGGAGGACACCTACGAGCAGTACTTC.

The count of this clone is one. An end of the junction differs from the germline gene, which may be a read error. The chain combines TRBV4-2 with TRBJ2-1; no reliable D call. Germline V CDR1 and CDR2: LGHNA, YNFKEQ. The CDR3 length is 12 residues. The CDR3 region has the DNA TGTGCCAGCAGCCAAGAAGCCGGGCCTAAGGTCTTC. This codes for CASSQEAGPKVF.

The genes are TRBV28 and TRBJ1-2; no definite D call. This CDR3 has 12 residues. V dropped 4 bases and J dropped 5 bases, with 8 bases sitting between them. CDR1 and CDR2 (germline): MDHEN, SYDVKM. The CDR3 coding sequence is TGTGCCAGCAGTTACCCTTTATATGGCTACACCTTC. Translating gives CASSYPLYGYTF.

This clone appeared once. The CDR3 region has the DNA TGTGCCAGCAGTCCCCGCGGACAGGGGAGCCAGCCCCAGCATTTT. The encoded protein is CASSPRGQGSQPQHF. The V and J genes are TRBV28 and TRBJ1-5; 9 bases are shared with TRBD1. The germline CDR1 and CDR2 sequences are MDHEN and SYDVKM. Losses at the gene ends were 5 bases for V and 7 bases for J; bases not matched to a gene: 9. CDR3 length: 15 amino acids.

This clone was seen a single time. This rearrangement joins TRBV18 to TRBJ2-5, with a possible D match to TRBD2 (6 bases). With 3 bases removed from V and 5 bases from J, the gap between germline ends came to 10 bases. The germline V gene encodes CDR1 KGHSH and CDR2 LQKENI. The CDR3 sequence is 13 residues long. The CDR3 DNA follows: TGTGCCAGCTCACCGGTTCGGGGGGAGACCCAGTACTTC. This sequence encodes CASSPVRGETQYF.

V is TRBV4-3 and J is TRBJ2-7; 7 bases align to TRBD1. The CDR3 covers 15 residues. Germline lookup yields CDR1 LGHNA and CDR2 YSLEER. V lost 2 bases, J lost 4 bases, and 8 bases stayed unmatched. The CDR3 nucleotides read TGCGCCAGCAGCCAAACTCAGGGGGACCTTTACGAGCAGTACTTC. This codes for CASSQTQGDLYEQYF.

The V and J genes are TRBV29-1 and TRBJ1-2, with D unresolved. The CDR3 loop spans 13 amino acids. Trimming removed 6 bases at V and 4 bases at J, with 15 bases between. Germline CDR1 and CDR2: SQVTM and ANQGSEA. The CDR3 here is CSVRTITPYGYTF. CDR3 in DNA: TGCAGCGTGCGGACCATAACCCCCTATGGCTACACCTTC.

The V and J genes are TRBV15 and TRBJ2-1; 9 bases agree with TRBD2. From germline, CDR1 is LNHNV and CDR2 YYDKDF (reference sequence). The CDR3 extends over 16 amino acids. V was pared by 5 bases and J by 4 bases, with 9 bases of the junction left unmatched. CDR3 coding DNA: TGTGCCACCAGCGGGCGACGGACTAGCGTTTACAATGAGCAGTTCTTC. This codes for CATSGRRTSVYNEQFF.

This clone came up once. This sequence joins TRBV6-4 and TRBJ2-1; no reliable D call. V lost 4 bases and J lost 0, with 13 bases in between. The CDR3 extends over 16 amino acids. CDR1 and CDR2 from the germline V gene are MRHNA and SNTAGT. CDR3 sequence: CASSASSSSSYNEQFF. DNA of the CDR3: TGTGCCAGCAGTGCGAGTAGCTCGAGCTCCTACAATGAGCAGTTCTTC.

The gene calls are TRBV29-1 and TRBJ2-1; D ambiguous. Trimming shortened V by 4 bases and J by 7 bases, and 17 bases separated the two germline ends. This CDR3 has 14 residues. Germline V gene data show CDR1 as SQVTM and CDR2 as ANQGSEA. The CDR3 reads CSVASPEKGNEQFF. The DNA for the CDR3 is TGCAGCGTTGCAAGCCCTGAGAAAGGGAATGAGCAGTTCTTC.

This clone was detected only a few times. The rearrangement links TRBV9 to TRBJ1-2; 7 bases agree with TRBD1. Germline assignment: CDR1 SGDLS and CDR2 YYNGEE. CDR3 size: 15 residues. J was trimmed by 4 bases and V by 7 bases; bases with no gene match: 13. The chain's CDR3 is CASGRQGLITYGYTF. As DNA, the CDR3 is TGTGCCAGCGGCCGACAGGGCCTAATCACCTATGGCTACACCTTC.

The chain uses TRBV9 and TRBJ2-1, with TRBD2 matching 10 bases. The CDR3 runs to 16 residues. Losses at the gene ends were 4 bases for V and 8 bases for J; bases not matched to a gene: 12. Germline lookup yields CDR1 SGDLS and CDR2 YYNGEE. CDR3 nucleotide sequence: TGTGCCAGCAGCCATCCTCCTAGCGGGAGTATCTATGAGCAGTTCTTC. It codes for CASSHPPSGSIYEQFF.

CDR3 DNA: TGTGCCAGCAGCAAAGGGACTACCTACGAGCAGTACTTC. It encodes CASSKGTTYEQYF. The J gene is TRBJ2-7, the V gene TRBV7-9, with 7 bases lining up with TRBD2. The junction had 3 bases not matched to a gene; V was cut back by 5 bases and J by 2 bases. This CDR3 is 13 amino acids long. Germline V lookup: CDR1 SEHNR, CDR2 FQNEAQ (reference sequence).

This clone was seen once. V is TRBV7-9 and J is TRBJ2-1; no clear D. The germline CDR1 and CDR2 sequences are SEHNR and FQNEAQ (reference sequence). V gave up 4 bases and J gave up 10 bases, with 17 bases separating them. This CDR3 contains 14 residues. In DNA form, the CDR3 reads TGTGCCAGCAGCTGTGGACCCCTCCGAGAGGAGCAGTTCTTC. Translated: CASSCGPLREEQFF.

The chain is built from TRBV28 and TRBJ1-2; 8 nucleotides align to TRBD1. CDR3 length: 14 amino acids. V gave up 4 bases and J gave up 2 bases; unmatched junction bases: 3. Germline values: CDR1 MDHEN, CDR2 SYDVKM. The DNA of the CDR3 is TGTGCCAGCAGTTATCGACAGGGGAACTATGGCTACACCTTC. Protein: CASSYRQGNYGYTF.

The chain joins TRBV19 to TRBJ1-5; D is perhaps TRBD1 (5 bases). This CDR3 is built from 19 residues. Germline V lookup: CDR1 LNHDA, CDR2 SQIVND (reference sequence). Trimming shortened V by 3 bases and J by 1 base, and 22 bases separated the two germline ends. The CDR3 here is CASSIFRDSGDGSNQPQHF. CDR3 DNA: TGTGCCAGTAGTATCTTTAGGGACTCCGGGGACGGGAGCAATCAGCCCCAGCATTTT.